This note documents a single T cell receptor beta chain sequence. Its specificity is unknown. This CDR3 contains 16 residues. Germline CDR1 SGHAT, CDR2 FQNNGV. The V end lost 5 bases, the J end lost 0 bases, and 11 bases lay between the germline ends. The data are from a study of shared clonotypes between healthy human individuals. About the research overall: The donor group consisted of a couple of women and a few men, aged 18 to 49. Study-level results: An expected dependence of interdonor clonotype sharing on sequencing depth was noted. For naive CD4 cells, roughly 5.5% of clonotypes were shared across a handful of donors.

In the original processing: Quality scores were absent from the junction-only immunoSEQ sequences, so filtering differed. Using immunoSEQ multiplex PCR, the repertoire was profiled, and TCRdb retains in-frame clones only, with some absent. V, J and clone size are taken as reported in that table, and D and trimming were inferred from the DNA itself. The sample gives under 1,100,000 clones, around 82% of which show up once; around 0.61% is in the top ten. The genes are TRBV11-2 and TRBJ2-6, with D uncertain. The sequencing input was memory CD4+ T cells from PBMCs. The subset is: CD45RA-negative fraction. This receptor was obtained from a man aged 18 to 30 in good health. Some clones in this sample may be carry-over from other donors' samples. The CDR3 sequence is CASSPRVDSGANVLTF. Here the CDR3 DNA reads TGTGCCAGCAGCCCTCGTGTGGACTCTGGGGCCAACGTCCTGACTTTC.